What follows are 16 T cell receptor beta chains derived from one specimen sequenced in a study of blood T cells in healthy people across ages. A second PCR of about 7 to 11 cycles used a sample-barcoded 5' primer and a J-beta primer mix. TCRdb re-analysed the 5' RACE reads in MiXCR, keeping a single row per CDR3 protein. The data show fewer than 900,000 distinct CDR3 sequences, around half seen once. The sequenced sample was blood. The receptor source for this set is a woman aged 55 to 70 in good health.

The gene calls are TRBV5-1 and TRBJ2-7; D possibly corresponds to TRBD2 (7 bases). Germline V lookup: CDR1 SGHRS, CDR2 YFSETQ. The CDR3 is made up of 15 amino acids. V was cut by 4 bases and J by 5 bases, with 19 bases left in between. The CDR3 DNA is TGCGCCAGCAGCAAGAGACGGGGGGCGATGAACGAGCAGTACTTC. This sequence encodes CASSKRRGAMNEQYF.

The chain employs TRBV9 and TRBJ2-4, with D possibly TRBD1 on 5 matching bases. Judging by the DNA end, TRBJ2-7 fits better; the J call may be wrong. The CDR3 runs to 16 residues. Germline lookup yields CDR1 SGDLS and CDR2 YYNGEE. The CDR3 protein is CASSVEGLNERLEQYF. Written as DNA, the CDR3 is TGTGCCAGCAGCGTAGAGGGGCTAAATGAAAGGCTCGAGCAGTACTTC.

The rearrangement joins TRBV6-5 to TRBJ1-2; D is possibly TRBD1 (5 bases). Trimming pared 2 bases from V and 6 bases from J, leaving 10 bases between. CDR3 size: 13 residues. Germline lookup yields CDR1 MNHEY and CDR2 SVGAGI. CDR3: CASSYGTFNGYTF. As DNA, the CDR3 is TGTGCCAGCAGTTACGGGACTTTTAATGGCTACACCTTC.

The chain couples TRBV4-2 to TRBJ2-7; maybe TRBD2 (5 bases). The V and J ends lost 2 bases and 3 bases respectively, with 14 bases between them. Germline V gives CDR1 LGHNA, CDR2 YNFKEQ. This CDR3 has 15 amino acids. The CDR3 loop is CASSQRSDSFYEQYF. CDR3 in DNA: TGTGCCAGCAGCCAAAGATCGGACTCGTTCTACGAGCAGTACTTC.

Comment on this clonotype: This could be a read error, since a much larger clone is one nucleotide away. The V and J genes are TRBV6-6 and TRBJ2-7; 13 bases are a match to TRBD2. Germline assignment: CDR1 MNHNY and CDR2 SVGAGI (reference sequence). V lost 6 bases and J lost 7; bases outside the gene matches: 12. The CDR3 is 16 residues long. CDR3 amino acids: CASRTSGRSSYNEQYF. The DNA of the CDR3 is TGTGCCAGCAGGACTAGCGGGAGGAGCTCCTACAATGAGCAGTACTTC.

The chain carries TRBV30 and TRBJ1-3; D gene uncertain. The CDR3 extends over 14 amino acids. From germline, CDR1 is GTSNPN and CDR2 SVGIG (reference sequence). V shed 0 bases and J shed 0 bases, with 6 bases lying between them. CDR3 amino acids: CAWSVQSSGNTIYF. The CDR3 DNA sequence: TGTGCCTGGAGTGTGCAGAGCTCTGGAAACACCATATATTTT.

The rearrangement uses TRBV7-8 and TRBJ2-7; D perhaps matches TRBD1 (6 bases). This CDR3 contains 14 residues. The germline V gene encodes CDR1 SGHVS and CDR2 FQNEAQ. Trimming left V 5 bases short and J 2 bases short, with 13 bases between. CDR3 DNA: TGTGCCAGCAGCACCCGACAGGCCACCTACGAGCAGTACTTC. It codes for CASSTRQATYEQYF.

The V call is TRBV30, the J call TRBJ2-1; TRBD2 might be the D (5 bases). The J call may be in error: the DNA end matches TRBJ2-7 better. CDR1 is GTSNPN and CDR2 is SVGIG in the germline V gene (reference sequence). The CDR3 is 15 residues long. The CDR3 loop reads CAWRREWEPYNEQYF. CDR3 bases: TGTGCCTGGAGGCGTGAGTGGGAGCCCTACAATGAGCAGTACTTC.

The chain has TRBV10-3 and TRBJ2-7; 9 bases map to TRBD1. The germline V gene has CDR1 ENHRY and CDR2 SYGVKD. This CDR3 is 13 amino acids long. This chain's CDR3 is CVTGQGSSYEQYF. The CDR3 DNA reads TGTGTCACCGGACAGGGGAGCTCCTACGAGCAGTACTTC.

The V gene is TRBV28, the J gene TRBJ1-4; D is undetermined. Trimming cost V 5 bases and J 8 bases, with 18 bases left between them. CDR1 is MDHEN and CDR2 is SYDVKM in the germline V gene. The CDR3 consists of 15 residues. CDR3 in DNA: TGTGCCAGCAGTCCCGGGCCCAGTGTTAAGGAAAAACTGTTTTTT. Translating gives CASSPGPSVKEKLFF.

This clonotype came up a few times. The chain is built from TRBV10-3 and TRBJ2-1; D is undetermined. Germline CDR1 ENHRY, CDR2 SYGVKD. The length of the CDR3 is 12 residues. With 6 bases removed from V and 8 bases from J, the gap between germline ends came to 11 bases. The CDR3 DNA reads as TGTGCCATCAGGCCCAGTGGCGATGAGCAGTTCTTC. It is translated as CAIRPSGDEQFF.

This chain uses TRBV20-1 with TRBJ2-7; either TRBD1 or TRBD2 may supply D (5 bases each). Trimming stripped 3 bases from V and 3 bases from J, with 18 bases between. CDR1 is DFQATT, CDR2 SNEGSKA, per germline (reference sequence). This CDR3 has 15 amino acids. CDR3 bases: TGCAGTGCTAGGAACGGGGCGGAGCTGAGCTACGAGCAGTACTTC. Its translation: CSARNGAELSYEQYF.

The chain joins TRBV7-2 to TRBJ2-2; tentative D call: TRBD1 (5 bases). The CDR3 sequence is 13 residues long. Germline CDR1 is SGHTA and CDR2 is FQGNSA. V dropped 0 bases and J dropped 6 bases, with 5 bases sitting between them. The CDR3 DNA follows: TGTGCCAGCAGCTTAGCAGGGGCCGGGGAGCTGTTTTTT. Translation gives CASSLAGAGELFF.

This clonotype came up a few times. The chain uses TRBV7-2 and TRBJ2-7; 9 bases match TRBD1. The CDR3 has 15 amino acids. J was trimmed by 3 bases and V by 5 bases; bases with no gene match: 8. Germline V gives CDR1 SGHTA, CDR2 FQGNSA. In DNA, the CDR3 is TGTGCCAGCAGCAGGGACGGACAGGGGTACTACGAGCAGTACTTC. Its translation: CASSRDGQGYYEQYF.

To note about this clonotype: One end of the junction varies from germline; a read error may be responsible. The chain links TRBV7-2 to TRBJ1-2, with 7 bases identical to TRBD1. The CDR3 is 14 amino acids. Germline CDR1 SGHTA, CDR2 FQGNSA. CDR3 nucleotide sequence: TGTGTCAGCAGTCCACAGGGGATCGGCTTGGGCTACACCTTC. Its translation is CVSSPQGIGLGYTF.

This clonotype was counted many times. The chain employs TRBV7-2 and TRBJ1-5, with D perhaps matching TRBD1 (5 bases). Looked up from germline, CDR1 is SGHTA and CDR2 is FQGNSA. V lost 1 base and J lost 5, with 12 bases in between. The CDR3 contains 15 residues. This CDR3 reads CASSLGGRQYQPQHF. CDR3 DNA: TGTGCCAGCAGCTTAGGGGGCAGACAGTATCAGCCCCAGCATTTT.